This T cell receptor beta chain was identified during a study of control samples from healthy donors and cancer patients. Only in-frame clones appear in the TCRdb table, and some are missing; sequencing was by immunoSEQ multiplex PCR. Among 100,000 to 150,000 clones listed, 92% were seen once. This CDR3 spans 19 amino acids. From germline, CDR1 is KGHSH and CDR2 LQKENI. The V end lost 3 bases, the J end lost 1 base, and 24 bases lay between the germline ends. The gene calls are TRBV18 and TRBJ2-5; D is perhaps TRBD1 (5 bases). The sequence was collected from a man aged 18-30 years in good health. Sequencing used blood. CDR3 protein: CASSPGLLAPDKVQETQYF. DNA of the CDR3: TGTGCCAGCTCACCGGGCCTGTTAGCCCCGGACAAGGTCCAAGAGACCCAGTACTTC. The full variable domain, in which reference TRBV18 and TRBJ2-5 provide the parts outside the CDR3, is NAGVMQNPRHLVRRRGQEARLRCSPMKGHSHVYWYRQLPEEGLKFMVYLQKENIIDESGMPKERFSAEFPKEGPSILRIQQVVRGDSAAYFCASSPGLLAPDKVQETQYFGPGTRLLVL.